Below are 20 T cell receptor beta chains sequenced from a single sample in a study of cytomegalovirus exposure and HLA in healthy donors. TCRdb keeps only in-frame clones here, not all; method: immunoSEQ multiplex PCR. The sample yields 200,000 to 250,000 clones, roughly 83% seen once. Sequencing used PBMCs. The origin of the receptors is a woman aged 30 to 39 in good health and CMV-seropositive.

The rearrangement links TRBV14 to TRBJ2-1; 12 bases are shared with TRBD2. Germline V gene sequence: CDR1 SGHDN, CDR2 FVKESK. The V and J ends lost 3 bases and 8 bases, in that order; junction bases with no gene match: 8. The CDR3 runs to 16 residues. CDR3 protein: CASSHLRASGRDEQFF. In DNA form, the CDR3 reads TGTGCCAGCAGCCATCTTAGGGCTAGCGGGAGGGATGAGCAGTTCTTC.

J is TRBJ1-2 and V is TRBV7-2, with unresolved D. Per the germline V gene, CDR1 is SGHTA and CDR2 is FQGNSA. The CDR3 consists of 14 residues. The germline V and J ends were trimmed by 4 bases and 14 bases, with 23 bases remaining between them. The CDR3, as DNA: TGTGCCAGCAGCTCCCACCCCGAGGTGGTTGTTCTTACCTTC. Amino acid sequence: CASSSHPEVVVLTF.

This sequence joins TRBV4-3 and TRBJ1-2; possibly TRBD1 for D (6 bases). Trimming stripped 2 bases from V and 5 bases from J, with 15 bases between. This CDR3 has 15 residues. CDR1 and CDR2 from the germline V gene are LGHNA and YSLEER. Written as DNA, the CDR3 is TGCGCCAGCAGCCAACGTTCAGGGGTTGATTATGGCTACACCTTC. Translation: CASSQRSGVDYGYTF.

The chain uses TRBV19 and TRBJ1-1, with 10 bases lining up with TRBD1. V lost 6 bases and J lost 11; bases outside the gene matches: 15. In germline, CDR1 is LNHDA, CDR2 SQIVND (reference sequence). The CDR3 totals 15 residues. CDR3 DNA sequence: TGTGCCAGTAGCCTTACCGGGACAGGGGACTGGCTGGCTTTCTTT. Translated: CASSLTGTGDWLAFF.

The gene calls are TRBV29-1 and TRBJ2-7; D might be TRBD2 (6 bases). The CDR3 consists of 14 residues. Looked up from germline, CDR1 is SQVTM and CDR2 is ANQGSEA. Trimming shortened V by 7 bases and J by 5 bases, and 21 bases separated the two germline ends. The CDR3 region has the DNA TGCAGCGCCGTAGGTTCGGGGGAGAGACACGAGCAGTACTTC. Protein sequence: CSAVGSGERHEQYF.

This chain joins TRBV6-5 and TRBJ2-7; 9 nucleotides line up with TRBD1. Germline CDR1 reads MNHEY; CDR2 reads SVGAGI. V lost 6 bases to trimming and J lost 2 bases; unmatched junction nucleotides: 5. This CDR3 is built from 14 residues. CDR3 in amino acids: CASRAGTGTYEQYF. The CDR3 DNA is TGTGCCAGCAGGGCCGGGACAGGGACCTACGAGCAGTACTTC.

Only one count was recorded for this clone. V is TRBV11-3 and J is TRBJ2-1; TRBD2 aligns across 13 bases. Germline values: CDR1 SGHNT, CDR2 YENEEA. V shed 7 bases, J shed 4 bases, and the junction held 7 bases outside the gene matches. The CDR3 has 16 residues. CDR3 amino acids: CASKRLAGGIYNEQFF. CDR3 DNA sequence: TGTGCCAGCAAAAGACTAGCGGGAGGCATTTACAATGAGCAGTTCTTC.

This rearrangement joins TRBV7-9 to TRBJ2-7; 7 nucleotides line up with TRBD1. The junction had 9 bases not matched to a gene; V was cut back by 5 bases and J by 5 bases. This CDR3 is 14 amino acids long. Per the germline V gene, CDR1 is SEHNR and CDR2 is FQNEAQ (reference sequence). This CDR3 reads CASSLGQFYHEQYF. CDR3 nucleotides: TGTGCCAGCAGCCTGGGACAGTTTTACCACGAGCAGTACTTC.

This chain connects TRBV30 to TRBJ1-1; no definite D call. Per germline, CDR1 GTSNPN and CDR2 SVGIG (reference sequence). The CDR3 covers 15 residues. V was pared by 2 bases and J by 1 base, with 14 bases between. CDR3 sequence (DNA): TGTGCCTGGAGTAGAACACTTAGGTGGAACACTGAAGCTTTCTTT. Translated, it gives CAWSRTLRWNTEAFF.

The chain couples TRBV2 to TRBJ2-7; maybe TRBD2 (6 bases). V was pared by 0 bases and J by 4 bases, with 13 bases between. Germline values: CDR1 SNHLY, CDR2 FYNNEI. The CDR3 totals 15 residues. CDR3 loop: CASSEAGGRGYEQYF. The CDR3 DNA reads TGTGCCAGCAGTGAAGCGGGCGGGCGGGGATACGAGCAGTACTTC.

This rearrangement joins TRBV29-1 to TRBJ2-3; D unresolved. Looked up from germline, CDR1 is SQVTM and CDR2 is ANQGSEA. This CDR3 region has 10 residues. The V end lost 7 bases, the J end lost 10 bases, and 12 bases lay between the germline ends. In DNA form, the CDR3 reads TGCAGCGCGACCTCCAATTCGCAGTATTTT. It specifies CSATSNSQYF.

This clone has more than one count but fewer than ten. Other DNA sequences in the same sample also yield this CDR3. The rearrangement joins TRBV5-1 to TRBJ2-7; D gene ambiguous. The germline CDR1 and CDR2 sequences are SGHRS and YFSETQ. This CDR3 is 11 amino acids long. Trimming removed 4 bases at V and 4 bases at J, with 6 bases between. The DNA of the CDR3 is TGCGCCAGCAGCGGCGAATACGAGCAGTACTTC. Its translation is CASSGEYEQYF.

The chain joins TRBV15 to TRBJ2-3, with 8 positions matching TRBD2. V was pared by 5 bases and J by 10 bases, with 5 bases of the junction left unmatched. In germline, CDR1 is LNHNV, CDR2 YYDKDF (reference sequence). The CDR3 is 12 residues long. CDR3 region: CATSGSAGAQYF. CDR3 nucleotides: TGTGCCACCAGCGGCTCAGCGGGAGCGCAGTATTTT.

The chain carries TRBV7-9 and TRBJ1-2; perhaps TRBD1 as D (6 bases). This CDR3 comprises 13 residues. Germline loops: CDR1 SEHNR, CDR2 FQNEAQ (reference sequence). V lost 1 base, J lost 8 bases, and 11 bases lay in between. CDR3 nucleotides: TGTGCCAGCAGCTTAGGGGCAGGGGACGGCTACACCTTC. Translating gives CASSLGAGDGYTF.

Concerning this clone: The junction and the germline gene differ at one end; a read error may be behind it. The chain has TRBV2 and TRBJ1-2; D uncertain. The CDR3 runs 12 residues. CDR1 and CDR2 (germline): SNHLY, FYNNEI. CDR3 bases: TGTGCCAGCACTGAAGGGAACTCTGGCTACACCTTC. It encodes CASTEGNSGYTF. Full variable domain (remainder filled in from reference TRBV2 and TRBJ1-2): EPEVTQTPSHQVTQMGQEVILRCVPISNHLYFYWYRQILGQKVEFLVSFYNNEISEKSEIFDDQFSVERPDGSNFTLKIRSTKLEDSAMYFCASTEGNSGYTFGSGTRLTVV.

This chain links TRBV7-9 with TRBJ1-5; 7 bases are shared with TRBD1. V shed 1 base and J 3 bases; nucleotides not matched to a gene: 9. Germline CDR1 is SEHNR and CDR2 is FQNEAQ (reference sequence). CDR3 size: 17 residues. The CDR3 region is CASSLGHPGQNNQPQHF. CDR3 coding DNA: TGTGCCAGCAGCTTAGGACACCCGGGACAGAACAATCAGCCCCAGCATTTT.

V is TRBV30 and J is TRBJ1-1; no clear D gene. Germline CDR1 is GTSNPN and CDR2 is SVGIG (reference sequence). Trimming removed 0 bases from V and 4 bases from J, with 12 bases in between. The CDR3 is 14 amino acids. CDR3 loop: CAWSVRPESTEAFF. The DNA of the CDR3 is TGTGCCTGGAGTGTACGGCCTGAGAGCACTGAAGCTTTCTTT.

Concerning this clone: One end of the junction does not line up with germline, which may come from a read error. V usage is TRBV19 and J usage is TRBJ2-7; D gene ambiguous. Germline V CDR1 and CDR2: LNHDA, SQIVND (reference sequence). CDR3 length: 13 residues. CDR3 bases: TGTGCCAGTAGTATAAGGGATTCCTCCGAGCAGTACTTC. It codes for CASSIRDSSEQYF.

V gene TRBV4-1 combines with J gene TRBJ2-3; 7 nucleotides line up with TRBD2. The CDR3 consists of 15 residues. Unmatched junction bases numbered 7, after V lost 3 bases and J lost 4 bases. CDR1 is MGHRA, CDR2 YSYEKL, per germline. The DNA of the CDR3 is TGCGCCAGCAGCCAGCGGGAGTTACGGGCAGATACGCAGTATTTT. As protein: CASSQRELRADTQYF.

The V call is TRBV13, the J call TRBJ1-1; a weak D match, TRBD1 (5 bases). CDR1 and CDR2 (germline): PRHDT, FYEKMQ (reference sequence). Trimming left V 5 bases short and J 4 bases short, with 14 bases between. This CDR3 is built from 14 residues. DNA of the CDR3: TGTGCCAGCAGCCCAACGACAGCTAGCACTGAAGCTTTCTTT. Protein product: CASSPTTASTEAFF.